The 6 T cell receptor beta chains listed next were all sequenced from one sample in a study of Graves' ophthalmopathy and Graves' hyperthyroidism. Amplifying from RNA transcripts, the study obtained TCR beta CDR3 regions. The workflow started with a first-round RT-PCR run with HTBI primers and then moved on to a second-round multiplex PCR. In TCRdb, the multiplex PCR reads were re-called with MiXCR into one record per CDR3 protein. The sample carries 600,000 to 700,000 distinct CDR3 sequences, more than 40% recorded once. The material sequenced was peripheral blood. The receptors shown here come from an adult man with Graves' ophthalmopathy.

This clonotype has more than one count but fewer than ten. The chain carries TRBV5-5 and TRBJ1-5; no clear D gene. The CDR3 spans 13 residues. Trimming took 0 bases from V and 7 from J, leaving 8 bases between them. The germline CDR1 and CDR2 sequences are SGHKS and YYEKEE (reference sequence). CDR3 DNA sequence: TGTGCCAGCAGCTTGGGTTTCTGGCAGCCCCAGCATTTT. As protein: CASSLGFWQPQHF.

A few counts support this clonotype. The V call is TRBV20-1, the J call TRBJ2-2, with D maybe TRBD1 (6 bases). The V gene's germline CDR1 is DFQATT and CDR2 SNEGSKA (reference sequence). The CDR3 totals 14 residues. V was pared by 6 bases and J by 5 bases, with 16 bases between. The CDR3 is CSASRGGITGELFF. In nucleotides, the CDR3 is TGCAGTGCGAGCAGGGGCGGAATTACCGGGGAGCTGTTTTTT.

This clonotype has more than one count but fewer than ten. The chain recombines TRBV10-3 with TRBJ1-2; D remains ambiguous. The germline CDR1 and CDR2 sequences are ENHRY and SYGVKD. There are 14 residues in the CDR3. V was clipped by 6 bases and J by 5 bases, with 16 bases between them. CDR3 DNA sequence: TGTGCCATCAGCCTTGAGGCTTTAGCATATGGCTACACCTTC. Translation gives CAISLEALAYGYTF.

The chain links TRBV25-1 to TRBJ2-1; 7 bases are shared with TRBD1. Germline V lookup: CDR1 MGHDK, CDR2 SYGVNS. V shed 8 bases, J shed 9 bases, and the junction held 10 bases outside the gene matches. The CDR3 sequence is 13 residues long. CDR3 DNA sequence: TGTGCCAGCTTAGGACAGGTTTTCGGTGAGCAGTTCTTC. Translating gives CASLGQVFGEQFF. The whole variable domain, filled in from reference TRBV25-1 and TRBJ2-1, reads EADIYQTPRYLVIGTGKKITLECSQTMGHDKMYWYQQDPGMELHLIHYSYGVNSTEKGDLSSESTVSRIRTEHFPLTLESARPSHTSQYLCASLGQVFGEQFFGPGTRLTVL.

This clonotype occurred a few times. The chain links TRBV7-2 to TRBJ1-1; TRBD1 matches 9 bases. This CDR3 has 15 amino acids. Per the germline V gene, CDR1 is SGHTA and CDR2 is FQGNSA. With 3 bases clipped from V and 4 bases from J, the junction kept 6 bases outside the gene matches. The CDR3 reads CASSFRDREVTEAFF. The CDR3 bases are TGTGCCAGCAGCTTCCGGGACAGGGAAGTCACTGAAGCTTTCTTT.

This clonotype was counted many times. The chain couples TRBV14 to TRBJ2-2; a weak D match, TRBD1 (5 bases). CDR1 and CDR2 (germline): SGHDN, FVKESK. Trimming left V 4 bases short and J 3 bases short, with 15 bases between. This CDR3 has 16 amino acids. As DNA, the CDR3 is TGTGCCAGCAGCCGTCGACAGACCATATACACCGGGGAGCTGTTTTTT. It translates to CASSRRQTIYTGELFF.